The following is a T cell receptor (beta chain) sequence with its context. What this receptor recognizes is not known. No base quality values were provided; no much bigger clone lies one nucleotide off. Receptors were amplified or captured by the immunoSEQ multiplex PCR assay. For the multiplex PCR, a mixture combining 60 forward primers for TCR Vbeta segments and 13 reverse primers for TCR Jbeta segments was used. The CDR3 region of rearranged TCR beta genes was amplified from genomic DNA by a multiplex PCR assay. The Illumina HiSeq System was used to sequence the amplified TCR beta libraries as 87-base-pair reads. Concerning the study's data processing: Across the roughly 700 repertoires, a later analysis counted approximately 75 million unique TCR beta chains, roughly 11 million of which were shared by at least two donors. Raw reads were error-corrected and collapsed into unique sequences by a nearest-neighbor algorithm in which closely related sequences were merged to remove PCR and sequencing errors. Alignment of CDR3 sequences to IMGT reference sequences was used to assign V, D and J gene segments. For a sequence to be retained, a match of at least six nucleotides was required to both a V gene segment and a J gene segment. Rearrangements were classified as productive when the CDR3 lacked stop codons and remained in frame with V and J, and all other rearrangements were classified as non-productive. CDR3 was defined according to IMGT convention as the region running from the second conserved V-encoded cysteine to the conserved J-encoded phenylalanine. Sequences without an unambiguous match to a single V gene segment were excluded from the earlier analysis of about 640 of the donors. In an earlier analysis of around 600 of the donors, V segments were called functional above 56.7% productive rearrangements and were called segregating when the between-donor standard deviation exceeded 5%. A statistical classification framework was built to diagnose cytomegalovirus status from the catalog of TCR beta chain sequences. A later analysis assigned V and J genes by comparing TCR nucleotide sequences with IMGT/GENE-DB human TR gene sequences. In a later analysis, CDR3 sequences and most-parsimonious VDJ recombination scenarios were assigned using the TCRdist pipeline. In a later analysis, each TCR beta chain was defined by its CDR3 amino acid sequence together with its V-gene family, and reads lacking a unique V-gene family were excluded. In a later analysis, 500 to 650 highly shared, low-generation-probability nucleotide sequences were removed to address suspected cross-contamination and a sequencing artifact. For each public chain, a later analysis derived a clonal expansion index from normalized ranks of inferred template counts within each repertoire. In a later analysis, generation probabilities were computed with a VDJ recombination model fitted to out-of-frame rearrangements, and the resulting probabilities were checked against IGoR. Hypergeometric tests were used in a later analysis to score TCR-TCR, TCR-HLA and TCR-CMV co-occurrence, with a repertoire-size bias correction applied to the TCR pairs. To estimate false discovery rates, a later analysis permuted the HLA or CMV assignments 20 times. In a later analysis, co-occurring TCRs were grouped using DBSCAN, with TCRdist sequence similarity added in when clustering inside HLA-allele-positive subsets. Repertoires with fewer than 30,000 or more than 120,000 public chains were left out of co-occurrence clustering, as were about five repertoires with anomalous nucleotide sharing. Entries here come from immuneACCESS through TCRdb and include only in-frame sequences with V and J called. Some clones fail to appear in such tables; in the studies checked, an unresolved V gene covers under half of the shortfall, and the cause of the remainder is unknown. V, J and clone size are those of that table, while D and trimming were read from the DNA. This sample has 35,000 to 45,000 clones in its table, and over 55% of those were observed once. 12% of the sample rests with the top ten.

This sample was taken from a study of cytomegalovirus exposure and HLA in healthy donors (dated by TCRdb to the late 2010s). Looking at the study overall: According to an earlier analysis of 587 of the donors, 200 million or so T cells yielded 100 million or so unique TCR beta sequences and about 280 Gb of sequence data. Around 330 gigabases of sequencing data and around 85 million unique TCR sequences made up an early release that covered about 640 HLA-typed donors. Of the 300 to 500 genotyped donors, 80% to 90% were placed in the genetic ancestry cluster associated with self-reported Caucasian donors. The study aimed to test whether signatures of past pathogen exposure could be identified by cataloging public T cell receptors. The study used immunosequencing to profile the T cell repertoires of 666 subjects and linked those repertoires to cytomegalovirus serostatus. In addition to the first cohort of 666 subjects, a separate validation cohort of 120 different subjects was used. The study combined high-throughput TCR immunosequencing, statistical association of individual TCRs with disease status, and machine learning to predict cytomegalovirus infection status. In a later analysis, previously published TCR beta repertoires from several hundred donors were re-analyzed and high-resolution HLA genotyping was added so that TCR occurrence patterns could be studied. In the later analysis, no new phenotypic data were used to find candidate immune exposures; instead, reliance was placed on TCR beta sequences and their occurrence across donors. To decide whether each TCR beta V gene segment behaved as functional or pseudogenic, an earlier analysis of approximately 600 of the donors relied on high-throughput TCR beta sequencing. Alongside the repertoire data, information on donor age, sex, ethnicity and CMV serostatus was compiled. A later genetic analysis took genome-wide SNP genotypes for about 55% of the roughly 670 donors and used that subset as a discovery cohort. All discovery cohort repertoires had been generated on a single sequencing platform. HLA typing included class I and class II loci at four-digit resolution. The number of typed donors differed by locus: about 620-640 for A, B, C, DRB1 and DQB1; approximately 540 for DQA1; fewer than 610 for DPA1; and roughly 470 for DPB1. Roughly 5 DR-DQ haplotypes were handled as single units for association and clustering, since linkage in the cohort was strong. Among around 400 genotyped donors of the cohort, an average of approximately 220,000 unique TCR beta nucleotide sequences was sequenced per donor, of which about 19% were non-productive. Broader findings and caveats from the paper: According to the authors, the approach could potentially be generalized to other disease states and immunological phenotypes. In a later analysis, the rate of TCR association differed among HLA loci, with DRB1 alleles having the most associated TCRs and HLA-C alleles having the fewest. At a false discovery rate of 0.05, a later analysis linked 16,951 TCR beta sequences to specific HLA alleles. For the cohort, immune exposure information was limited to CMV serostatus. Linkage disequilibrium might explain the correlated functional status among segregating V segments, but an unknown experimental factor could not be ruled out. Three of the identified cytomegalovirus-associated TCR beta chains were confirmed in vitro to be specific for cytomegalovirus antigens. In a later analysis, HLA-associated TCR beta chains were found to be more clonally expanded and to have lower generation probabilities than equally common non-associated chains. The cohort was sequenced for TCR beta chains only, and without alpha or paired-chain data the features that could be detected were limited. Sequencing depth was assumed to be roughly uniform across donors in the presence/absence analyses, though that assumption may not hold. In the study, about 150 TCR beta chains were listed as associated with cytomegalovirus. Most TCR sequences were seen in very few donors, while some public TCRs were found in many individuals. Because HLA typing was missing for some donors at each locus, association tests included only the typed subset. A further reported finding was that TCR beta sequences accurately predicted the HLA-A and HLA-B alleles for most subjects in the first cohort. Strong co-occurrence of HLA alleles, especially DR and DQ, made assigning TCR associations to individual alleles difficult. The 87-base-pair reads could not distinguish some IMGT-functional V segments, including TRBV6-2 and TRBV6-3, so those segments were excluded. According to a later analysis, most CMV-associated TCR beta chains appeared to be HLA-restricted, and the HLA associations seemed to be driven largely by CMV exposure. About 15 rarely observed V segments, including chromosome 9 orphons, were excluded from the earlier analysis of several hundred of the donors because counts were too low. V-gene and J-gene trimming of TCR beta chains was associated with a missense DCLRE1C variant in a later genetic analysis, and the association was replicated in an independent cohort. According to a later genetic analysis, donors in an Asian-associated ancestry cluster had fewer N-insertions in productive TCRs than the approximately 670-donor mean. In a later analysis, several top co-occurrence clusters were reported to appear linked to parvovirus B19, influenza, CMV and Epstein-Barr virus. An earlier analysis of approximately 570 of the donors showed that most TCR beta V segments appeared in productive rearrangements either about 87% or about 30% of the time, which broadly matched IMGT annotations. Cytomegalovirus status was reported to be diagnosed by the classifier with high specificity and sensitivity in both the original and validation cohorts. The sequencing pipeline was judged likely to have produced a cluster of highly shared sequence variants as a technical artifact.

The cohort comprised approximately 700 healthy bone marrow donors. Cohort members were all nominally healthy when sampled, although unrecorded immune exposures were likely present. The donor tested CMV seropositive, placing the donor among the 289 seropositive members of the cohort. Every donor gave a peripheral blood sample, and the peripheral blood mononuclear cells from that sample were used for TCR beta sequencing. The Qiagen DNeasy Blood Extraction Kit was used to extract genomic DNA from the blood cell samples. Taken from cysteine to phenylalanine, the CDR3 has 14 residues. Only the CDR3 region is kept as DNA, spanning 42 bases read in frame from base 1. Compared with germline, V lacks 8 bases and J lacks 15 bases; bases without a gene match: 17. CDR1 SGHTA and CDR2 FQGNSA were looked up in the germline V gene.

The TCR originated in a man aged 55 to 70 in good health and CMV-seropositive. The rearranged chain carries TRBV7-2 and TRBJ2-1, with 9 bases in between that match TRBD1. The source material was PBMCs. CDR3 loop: CASGLTGQGSRRFF. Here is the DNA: TGTGCCAGCGGATTAACGGGACAGGGATCTCGGCGGTTCTTC.